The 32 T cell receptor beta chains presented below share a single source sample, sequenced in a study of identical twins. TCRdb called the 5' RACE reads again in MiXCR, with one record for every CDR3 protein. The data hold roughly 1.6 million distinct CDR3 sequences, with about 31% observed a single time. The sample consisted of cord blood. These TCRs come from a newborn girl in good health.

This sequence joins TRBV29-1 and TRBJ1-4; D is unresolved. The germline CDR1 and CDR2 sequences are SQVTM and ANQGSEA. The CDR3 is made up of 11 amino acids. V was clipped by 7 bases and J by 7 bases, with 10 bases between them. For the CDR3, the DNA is TGCAGCGCTGGGCAGACTGAAAAACTGTTTTTT. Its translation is CSAGQTEKLFF.

CDR3 in amino acids: CSARLRQGGQPQHF. Written as DNA, the CDR3 is TGCAGTGCTAGACTCCGACAGGGGGGTCAGCCCCAGCATTTT. This chain links TRBV20-1 with TRBJ1-5, with 9 bases that match TRBD1. This CDR3 is built from 14 residues. Germline V gene data show CDR1 as DFQATT and CDR2 as SNEGSKA (reference sequence). With V trimmed by 2 bases and J by 6 bases, 5 bases remained unmatched.

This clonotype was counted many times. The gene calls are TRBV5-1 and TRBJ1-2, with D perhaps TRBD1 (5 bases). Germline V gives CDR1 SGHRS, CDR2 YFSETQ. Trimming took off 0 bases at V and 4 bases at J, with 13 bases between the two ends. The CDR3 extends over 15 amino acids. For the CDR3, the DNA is TGCGCCAGCAGCTTGGATCCGGGGCAAAGCTATGGCTACACCTTC. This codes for CASSLDPGQSYGYTF.

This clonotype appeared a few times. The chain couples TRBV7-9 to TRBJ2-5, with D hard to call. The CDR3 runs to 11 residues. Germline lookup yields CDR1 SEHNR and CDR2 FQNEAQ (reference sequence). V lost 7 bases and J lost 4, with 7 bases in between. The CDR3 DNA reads TGTGCCAGCATCTTGGTAGAGACCCAGTACTTC. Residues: CASILVETQYF.

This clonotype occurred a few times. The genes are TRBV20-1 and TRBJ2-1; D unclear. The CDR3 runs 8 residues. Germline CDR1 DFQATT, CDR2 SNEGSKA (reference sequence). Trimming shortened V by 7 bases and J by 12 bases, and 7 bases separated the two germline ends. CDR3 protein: CSVRGQFF. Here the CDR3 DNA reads TGCAGTGTCAGAGGGCAGTTCTTC.

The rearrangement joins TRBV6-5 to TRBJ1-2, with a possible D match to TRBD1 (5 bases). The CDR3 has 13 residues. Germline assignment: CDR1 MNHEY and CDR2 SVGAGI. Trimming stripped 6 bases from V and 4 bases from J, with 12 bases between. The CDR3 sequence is CASRTRQSYGYTF. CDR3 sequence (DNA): TGTGCCAGCAGAACAAGACAGAGCTATGGCTACACCTTC.

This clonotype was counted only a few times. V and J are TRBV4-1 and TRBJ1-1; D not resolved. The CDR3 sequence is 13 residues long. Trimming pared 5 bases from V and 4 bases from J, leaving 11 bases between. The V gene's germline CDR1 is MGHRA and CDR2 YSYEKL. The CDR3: CASSWTDRTEAFF. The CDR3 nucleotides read TGCGCCAGCAGCTGGACGGACCGCACTGAAGCTTTCTTT.

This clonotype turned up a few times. CDR3 region: CASSQEHDRFTDTQYF. CDR3 nucleotides: TGTGCCAGCAGCCAAGAGCACGATCGATTCACAGATACGCAGTATTTT. The gene calls are TRBV3-1 and TRBJ2-3; D not certain. The V gene's germline CDR1 is LGHDT and CDR2 YNNKEL (reference sequence). This CDR3 is built from 16 residues. Between the trimmed V and J ends, which lost 0 bases and 2 bases, there was a span of 12 bases.

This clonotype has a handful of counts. The CDR3 DNA reads as TGCGCCAGCAGCTGGACAGACCTTAACACTGAAGCTTTCTTT. It yields the protein CASSWTDLNTEAFF. The V gene is TRBV5-1, the J gene TRBJ1-1, with D possibly TRBD1 on 6 matching bases. Germline CDR1 is SGHRS and CDR2 is YFSETQ. Trimming shortened V by 3 bases and J by 2 bases, and 11 bases separated the two germline ends. The CDR3 length is 14 residues. Variable domain in full (rest from reference TRBV5-1 and TRBJ1-1): KAGVTQTPRYLIKTRGQQVTLSCSPISGHRSVSWYQQTPGQGLQFLFEYFSETQRNKGNFPGRFSGRQFSNSRSEMNVSTLELGDSALYLCASSWTDLNTEAFFGQGTRLTVV.

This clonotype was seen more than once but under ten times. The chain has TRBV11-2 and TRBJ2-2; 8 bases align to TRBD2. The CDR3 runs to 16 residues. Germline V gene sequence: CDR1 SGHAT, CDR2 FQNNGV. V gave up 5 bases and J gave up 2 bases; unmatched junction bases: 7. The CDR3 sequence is CASSLRTSKNTGELFF. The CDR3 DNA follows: TGTGCCAGCAGCCTCCGGACTAGCAAAAACACCGGGGAGCTGTTTTTT.

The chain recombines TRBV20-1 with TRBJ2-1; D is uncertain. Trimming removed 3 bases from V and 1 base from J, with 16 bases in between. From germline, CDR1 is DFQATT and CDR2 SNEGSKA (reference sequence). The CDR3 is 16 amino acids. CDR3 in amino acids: CSARPGTVLSYNEQFF. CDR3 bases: TGCAGTGCTAGGCCGGGTACGGTTCTATCCTACAATGAGCAGTTCTTC.

The DNA for the CDR3 is TGTGCCAGCAGGGGACAGCCGGTAACCTACGAGCAGTACTTC. Protein: CASRGQPVTYEQYF. V and J are TRBV2 and TRBJ2-7, with 7 positions matching TRBD1. The CDR3 extends over 14 amino acids. Trimming removed 6 bases from V and 2 bases from J; junction bases left unmatched: 7. Germline values: CDR1 SNHLY, CDR2 FYNNEI.

CDR3 residues: CATSDSDGYTF. The CDR3 DNA sequence: TGTGCCACCAGTGACTCTGATGGCTACACCTTC. J is TRBJ1-2 and V is TRBV24-1; D remains unclear. CDR1 and CDR2 from the germline V gene are KGHDR and SFDVKD. This CDR3 is built from 11 residues. V lost 4 bases to trimming and J lost 6 bases, with 5 bases between them.

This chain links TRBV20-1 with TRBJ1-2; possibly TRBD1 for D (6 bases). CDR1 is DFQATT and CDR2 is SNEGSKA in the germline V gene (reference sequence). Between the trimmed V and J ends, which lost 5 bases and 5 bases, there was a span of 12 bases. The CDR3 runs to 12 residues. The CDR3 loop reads CSARGGQYGYTF. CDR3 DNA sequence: TGCAGTGCTCGGGGAGGACAGTATGGCTACACCTTC.

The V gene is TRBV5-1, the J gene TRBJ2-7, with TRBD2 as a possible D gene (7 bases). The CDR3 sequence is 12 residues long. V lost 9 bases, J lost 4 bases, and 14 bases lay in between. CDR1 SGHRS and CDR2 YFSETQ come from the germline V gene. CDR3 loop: CATKGEGYEQYF. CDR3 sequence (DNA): TGCGCCACCAAGGGGGAGGGATACGAGCAGTACTTC.

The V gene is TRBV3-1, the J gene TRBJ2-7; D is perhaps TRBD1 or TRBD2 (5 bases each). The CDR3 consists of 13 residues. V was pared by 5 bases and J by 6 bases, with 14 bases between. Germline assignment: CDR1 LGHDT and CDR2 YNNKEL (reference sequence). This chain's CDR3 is CASSNSGSLEQYF. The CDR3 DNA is TGTGCCAGCAGCAACTCAGGGAGTCTCGAGCAGTACTTC.

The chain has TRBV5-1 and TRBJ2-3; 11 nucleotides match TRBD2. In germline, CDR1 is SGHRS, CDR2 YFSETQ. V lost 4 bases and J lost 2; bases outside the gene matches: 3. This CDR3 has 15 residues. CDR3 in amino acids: CASSASGRYTDTQYF. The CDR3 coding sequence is TGCGCCAGCAGCGCTAGCGGGAGGTACACAGATACGCAGTATTTT.

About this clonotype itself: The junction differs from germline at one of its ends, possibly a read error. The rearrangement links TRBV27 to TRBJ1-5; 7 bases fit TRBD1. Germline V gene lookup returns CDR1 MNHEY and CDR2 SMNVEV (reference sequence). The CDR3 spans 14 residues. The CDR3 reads CASSTRQGNQPHHF. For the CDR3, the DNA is TGTGCCAGCAGTACCCGACAGGGCAATCAGCCCCACCATTTT.

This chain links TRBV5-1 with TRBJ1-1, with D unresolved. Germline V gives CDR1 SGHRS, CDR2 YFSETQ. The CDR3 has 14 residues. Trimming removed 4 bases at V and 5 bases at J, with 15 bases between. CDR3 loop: CASSRNGVGTEAFF. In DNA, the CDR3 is TGCGCCAGCAGCCGAAACGGGGTCGGTACTGAAGCTTTCTTT. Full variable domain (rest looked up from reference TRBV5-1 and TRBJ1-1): KAGVTQTPRYLIKTRGQQVTLSCSPISGHRSVSWYQQTPGQGLQFLFEYFSETQRNKGNFPGRFSGRQFSNSRSEMNVSTLELGDSALYLCASSRNGVGTEAFFGQGTRLTVV.

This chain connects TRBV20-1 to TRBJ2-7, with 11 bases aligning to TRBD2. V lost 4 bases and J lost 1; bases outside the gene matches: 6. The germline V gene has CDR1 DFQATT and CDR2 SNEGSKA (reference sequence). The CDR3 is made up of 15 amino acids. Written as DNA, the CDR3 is TGCAGTGCTAAGGCCGGGACTAGCGGTTCCTACGAGCAGTACTTC. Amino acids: CSAKAGTSGSYEQYF.

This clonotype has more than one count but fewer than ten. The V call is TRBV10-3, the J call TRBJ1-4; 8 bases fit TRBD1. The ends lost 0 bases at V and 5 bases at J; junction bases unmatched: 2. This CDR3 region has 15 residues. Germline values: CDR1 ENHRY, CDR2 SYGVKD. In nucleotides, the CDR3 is TGTGCCATCAGTGAGTCGACAGGGGTGAATGAAAAACTGTTTTTT. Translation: CAISESTGVNEKLFF.

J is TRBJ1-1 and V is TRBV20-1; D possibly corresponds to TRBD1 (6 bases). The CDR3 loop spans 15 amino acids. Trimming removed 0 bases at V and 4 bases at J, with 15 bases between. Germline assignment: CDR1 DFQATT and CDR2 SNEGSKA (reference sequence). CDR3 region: CSARDHGGTSTEAFF. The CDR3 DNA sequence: TGCAGTGCTAGAGATCATGGGGGCACGAGCACTGAAGCTTTCTTT.

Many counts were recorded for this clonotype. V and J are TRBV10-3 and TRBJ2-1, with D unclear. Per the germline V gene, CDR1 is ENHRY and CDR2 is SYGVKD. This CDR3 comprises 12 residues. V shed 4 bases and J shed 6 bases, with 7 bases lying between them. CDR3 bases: TGTGCCATCAGTGGGGGAATCAATGAGCAGTTCTTC. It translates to CAISGGINEQFF.

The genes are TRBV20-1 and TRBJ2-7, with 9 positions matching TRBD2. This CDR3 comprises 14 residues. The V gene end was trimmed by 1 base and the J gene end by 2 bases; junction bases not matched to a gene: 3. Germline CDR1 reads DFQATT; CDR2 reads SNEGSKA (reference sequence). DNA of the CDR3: TGCAGTGCTAGAGGTGCGGGAGGGCCCTACGAGCAGTACTTC. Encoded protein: CSARGAGGPYEQYF.

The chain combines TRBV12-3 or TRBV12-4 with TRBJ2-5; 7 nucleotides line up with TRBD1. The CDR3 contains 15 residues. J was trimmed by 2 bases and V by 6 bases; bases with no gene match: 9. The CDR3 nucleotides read TGTGCCAGCAGCATACCGGGACAGCCACAAGAGACCCAGTACTTC. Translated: CASSIPGQPQETQYF.

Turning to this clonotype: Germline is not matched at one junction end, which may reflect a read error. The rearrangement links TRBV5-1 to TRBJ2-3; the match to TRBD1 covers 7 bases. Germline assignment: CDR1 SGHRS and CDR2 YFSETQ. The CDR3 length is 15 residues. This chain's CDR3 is CASSLGDSPTGTQYF. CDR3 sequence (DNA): TGCGCCAGCAGCTTGGGGGACAGTCCGACAGGTACGCAGTATTTT.

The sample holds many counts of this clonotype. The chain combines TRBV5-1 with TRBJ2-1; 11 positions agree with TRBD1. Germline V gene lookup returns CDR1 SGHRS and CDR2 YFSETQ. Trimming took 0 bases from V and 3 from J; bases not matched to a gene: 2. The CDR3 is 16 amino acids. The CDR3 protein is CASSLAGTGGYNEQFF. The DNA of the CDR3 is TGCGCCAGCAGCTTGGCCGGGACAGGGGGCTACAATGAGCAGTTCTTC. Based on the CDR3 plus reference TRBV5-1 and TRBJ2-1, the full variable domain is KAGVTQTPRYLIKTRGQQVTLSCSPISGHRSVSWYQQTPGQGLQFLFEYFSETQRNKGNFPGRFSGRQFSNSRSEMNVSTLELGDSALYLCASSLAGTGGYNEQFFGPGTRLTVL.

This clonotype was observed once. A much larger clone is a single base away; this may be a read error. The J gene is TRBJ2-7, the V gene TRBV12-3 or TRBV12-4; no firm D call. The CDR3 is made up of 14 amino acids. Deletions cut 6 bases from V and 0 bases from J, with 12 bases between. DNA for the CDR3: TGTGCCAGCAGGAAGATAGGCAACTCCTACGAGCAGTACTTC. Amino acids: CASRKIGNSYEQYF.

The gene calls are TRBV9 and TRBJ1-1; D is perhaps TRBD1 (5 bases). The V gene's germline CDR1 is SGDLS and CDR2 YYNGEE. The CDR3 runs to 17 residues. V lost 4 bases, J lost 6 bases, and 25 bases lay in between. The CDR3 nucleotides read TGTGCCAGCAGCCGGGGGGTGGGGTCCGGAAGCAACCCTGAAGCTTTCTTT. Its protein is CASSRGVGSGSNPEAFF.

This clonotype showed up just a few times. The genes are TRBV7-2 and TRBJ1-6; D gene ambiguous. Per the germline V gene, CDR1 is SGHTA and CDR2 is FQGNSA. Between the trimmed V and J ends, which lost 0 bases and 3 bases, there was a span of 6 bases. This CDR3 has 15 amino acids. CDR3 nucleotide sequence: TGTGCCAGCAGCTTAGCAGGGTACTATAATTCACCCCTCCACTTT. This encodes CASSLAGYYNSPLHF.

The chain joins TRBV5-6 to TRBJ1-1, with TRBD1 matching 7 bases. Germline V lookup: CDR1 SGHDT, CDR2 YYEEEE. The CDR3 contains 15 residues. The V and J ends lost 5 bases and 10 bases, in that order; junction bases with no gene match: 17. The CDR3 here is CASRGSKEGAWGAFF. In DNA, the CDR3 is TGTGCCAGCAGGGGTTCGAAGGAGGGGGCCTGGGGAGCTTTCTTT.

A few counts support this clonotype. CDR3 protein: CASSYGTLNEQFF. CDR3 coding DNA: TGTGCCAGCAGTTACGGGACTCTCAATGAGCAGTTCTTC. The chain employs TRBV28 and TRBJ2-1, with D tentatively TRBD2 (6 bases). Germline CDR1 is MDHEN and CDR2 is SYDVKM. The CDR3 is made up of 13 amino acids. Trimming removed 4 bases from V and 6 bases from J, with 10 bases in between.